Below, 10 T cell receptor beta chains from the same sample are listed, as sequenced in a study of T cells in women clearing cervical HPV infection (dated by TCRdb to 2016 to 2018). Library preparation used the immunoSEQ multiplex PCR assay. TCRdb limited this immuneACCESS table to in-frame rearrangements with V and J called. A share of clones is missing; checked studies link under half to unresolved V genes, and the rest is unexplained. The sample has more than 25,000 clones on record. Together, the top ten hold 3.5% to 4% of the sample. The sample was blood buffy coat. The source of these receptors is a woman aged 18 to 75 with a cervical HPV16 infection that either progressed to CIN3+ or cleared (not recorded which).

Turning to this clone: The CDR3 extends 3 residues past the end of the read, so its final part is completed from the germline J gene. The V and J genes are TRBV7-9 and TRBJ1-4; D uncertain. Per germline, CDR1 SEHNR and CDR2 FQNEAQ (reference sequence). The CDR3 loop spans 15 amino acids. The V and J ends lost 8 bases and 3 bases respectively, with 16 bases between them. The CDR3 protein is CASEGPLLSNEKLFF. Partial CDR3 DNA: TGTGCCAGCGAAGGGCCGCTTCTATCTAATGAAAAA.

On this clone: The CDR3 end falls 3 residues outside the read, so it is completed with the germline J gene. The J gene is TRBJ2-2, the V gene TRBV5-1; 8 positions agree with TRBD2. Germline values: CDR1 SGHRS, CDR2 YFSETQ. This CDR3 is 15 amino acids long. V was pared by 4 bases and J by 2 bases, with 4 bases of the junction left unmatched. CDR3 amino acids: CASSPGGANTGELFF. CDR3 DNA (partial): TGCGCCAGCAGCCCCGGGGGGGCTAACACCGGGGAG.

This CDR3 is CASSKRHITNEKLFF. CDR3 bases read: TGCGCCAGCAGCAAAAGACATATAACTAATGAAAAA. The chain links TRBV4-1 to TRBJ1-4; no clear D gene. The read finishes 3 residues shy of the CDR3 end, and the germline J gene is used to complete it. V lost 5 bases and J 1 base, leaving 11 bases between the germline ends. The CDR3 has 15 amino acids. Per the germline V gene, CDR1 is MGHRA and CDR2 is YSYEKL.

The CDR3 DNA, read in part, is TGTGCCAGTACAGCGGCAGACTATAACTATGGC. Residues: CASTAADYNYG. The CDR3 as a whole reads CASTAADYNYGYTF. The genes are TRBV19 and TRBJ1-2; D gene ambiguous. The read stops 3 residues short of the end of the CDR3; the missing end is completed from the germline J gene. CDR3 length: 14 residues. Germline CDR1 reads LNHDA; CDR2 reads SQIVND (reference sequence). Trimming removed 7 bases from V and 1 base from J, with 13 bases in between. Full variable domain (outside the CDR3, taken from reference TRBV19 and TRBJ1-2): DGGITQSPKYLFRKEGQNVTLSCEQNLNHDAMYWYRQDPGQGLRLIYYSQIVNDFQKGDIAEGYSVSREKKESFPLTVTSAQKNPTAFYLCASTAADYNYGYTFGSGTRLTVV.

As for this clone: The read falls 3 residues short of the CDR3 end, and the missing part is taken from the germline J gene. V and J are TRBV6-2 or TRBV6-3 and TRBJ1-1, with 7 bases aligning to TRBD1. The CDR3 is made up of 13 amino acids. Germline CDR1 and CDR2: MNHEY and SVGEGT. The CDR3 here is CASRGDSAPRAFF. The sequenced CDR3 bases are TGTGCCAGCAGGGGGGACAGTGCCCCTAGG.

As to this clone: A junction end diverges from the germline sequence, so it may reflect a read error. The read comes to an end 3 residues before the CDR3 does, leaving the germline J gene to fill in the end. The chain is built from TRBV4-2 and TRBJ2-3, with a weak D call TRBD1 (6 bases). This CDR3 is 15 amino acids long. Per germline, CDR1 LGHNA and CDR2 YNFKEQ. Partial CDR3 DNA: TGCGCCAGCAGCCGCGGACAGCCGAGGGGAGATACG. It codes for CASSRGQPRGDT. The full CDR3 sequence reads CASSRGQPRGDTQYF.

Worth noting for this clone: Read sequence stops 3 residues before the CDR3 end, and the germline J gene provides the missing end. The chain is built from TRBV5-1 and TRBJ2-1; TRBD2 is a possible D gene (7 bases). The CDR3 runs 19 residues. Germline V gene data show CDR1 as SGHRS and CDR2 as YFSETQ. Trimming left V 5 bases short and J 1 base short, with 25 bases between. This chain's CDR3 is CASSFERGGTFFSYNEQFF. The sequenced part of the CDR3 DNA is TGCGCCAGCAGTTTTGAACGCGGGGGCACCTTTTTTTCCTACAATGAG.

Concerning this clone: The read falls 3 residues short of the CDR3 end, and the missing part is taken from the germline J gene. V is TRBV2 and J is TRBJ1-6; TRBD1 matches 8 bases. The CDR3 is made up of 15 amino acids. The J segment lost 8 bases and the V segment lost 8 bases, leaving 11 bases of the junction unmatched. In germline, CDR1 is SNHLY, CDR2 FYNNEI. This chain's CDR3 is CASRPRGRRDSPLHF. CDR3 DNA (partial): TGTGCCAGCCGCCCCAGGGGGCGCCGGGATTCACCC.

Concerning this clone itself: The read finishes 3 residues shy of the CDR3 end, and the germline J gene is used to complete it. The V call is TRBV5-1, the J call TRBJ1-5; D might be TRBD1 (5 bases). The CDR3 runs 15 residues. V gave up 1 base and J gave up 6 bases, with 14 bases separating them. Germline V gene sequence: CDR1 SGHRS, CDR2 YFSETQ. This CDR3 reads CASSLSGRDSQPQHF. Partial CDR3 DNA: TGCGCCAGCAGCTTGAGCGGCAGGGACTCTCAGCCC.

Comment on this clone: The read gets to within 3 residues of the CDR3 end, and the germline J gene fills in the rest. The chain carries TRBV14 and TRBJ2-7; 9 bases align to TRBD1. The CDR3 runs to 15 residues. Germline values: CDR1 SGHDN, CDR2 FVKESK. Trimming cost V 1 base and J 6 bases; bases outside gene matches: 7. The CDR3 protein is CASSQGGQGPTEQYF. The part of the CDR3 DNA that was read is TGTGCCAGCAGCCAAGGGGGACAGGGACCAACCGAG.